This T cell receptor beta chain came from a study of blood T cell repertoires in COVID-19. Turning to the study itself: Whether acute or convalescent, the COVID-19 samples came from the United States, Italy and Spain. Sources were T cells, B-cell-depleted T cells, or PBMCs; the material itself was cDNA or gDNA.

The CDR3 spans 15 residues. Germline CDR1 is MNHEY and CDR2 is SVGAGI. V lost 7 bases, J lost 3 bases, and 15 bases lay in between. The repertoire was sequenced with immunoSEQ multiplex PCR; TCRdb's copy has only in-frame clones and lacks some. The sample gives 80,000 to 100,000 clones, just over 90% of which show up once; less than 2% is in the top ten. This clone appeared once. This TCR was recovered from a man aged 60 to 75 with acute or convalescent COVID-19. Specimen: peripheral blood. The rearrangement links TRBV6-5 to TRBJ1-4; no definite D call. The CDR3 nucleotides read TGTGCCAGCACAACAGCCCGGATCCCTAATGAAAAACTGTTTTTT. Encoded protein: CASTTARIPNEKLFF.